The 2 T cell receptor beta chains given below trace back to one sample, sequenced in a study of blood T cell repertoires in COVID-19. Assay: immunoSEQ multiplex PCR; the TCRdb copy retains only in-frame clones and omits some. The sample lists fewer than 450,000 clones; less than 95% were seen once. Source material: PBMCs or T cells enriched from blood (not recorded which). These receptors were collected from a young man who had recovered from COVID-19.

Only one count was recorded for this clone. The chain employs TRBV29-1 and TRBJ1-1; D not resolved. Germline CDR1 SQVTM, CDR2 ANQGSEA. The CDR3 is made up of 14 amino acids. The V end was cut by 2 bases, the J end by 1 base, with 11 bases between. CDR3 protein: CSVEFGEANTEAFF. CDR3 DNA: TGCAGCGTTGAATTCGGGGAGGCGAACACTGAAGCTTTCTTT. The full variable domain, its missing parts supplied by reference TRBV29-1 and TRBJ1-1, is SAVISQKPSRDICQRGTSLTIQCQVDSQVTMMFWYRQQPGQSLTLIATANQGSEATYESGFVIDKFPISRPNLTFSTLTVSNMSPEDSSIYLCSVEFGEANTEAFFGQGTRLTVV.

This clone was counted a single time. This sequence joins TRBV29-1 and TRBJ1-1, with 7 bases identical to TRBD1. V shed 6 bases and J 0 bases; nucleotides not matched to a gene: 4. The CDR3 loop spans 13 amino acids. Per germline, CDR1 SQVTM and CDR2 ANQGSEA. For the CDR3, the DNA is TGCAGCGTAAGACAGGGTTTGAACACTGAAGCTTTCTTT. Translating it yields CSVRQGLNTEAFF.